Below are 20 T cell receptor beta chains sequenced from a single sample in a study of blood T cell repertoires in COVID-19. Assay used: immunoSEQ multiplex PCR; TCRdb lists only in-frame clones, some missing. This table has 200,000 to 300,000 clones, around 88% appearing once. Sequencing was carried out using PBMCs or T cells enriched from blood (not recorded which). These receptor sequences come from a woman in her thirties or forties with acute COVID-19.

The V gene is TRBV5-1, the J gene TRBJ1-1; 7 bases are a match to TRBD1. Trimming at V came to 4 bases and at J to 2 bases, leaving 5 bases not matched to a gene. Per the germline V gene, CDR1 is SGHRS and CDR2 is YFSETQ. The CDR3 is made up of 14 amino acids. CDR3 residues: CASSIGGINTEAFF. DNA for the CDR3: TGCGCCAGCAGCATAGGGGGCATAAACACTGAAGCTTTCTTT.

This clone was found once. The chain has TRBV6-1 and TRBJ1-4, with D maybe TRBD1 (6 bases). The germline V and J ends were trimmed by 2 bases and 6 bases, with 16 bases remaining between them. Looked up from germline, CDR1 is MNHNS and CDR2 is SASEGT. CDR3 length: 16 residues. The CDR3 nucleotides are TGTGCCAGCAGTGAAAGGCAGGGGAGGGTTTATGAAAAACTGTTTTTT. It specifies CASSERQGRVYEKLFF.

This clone was seen a single time. The chain employs TRBV7-6 and TRBJ1-4; tentatively, D is TRBD1 (5 bases). The CDR3 is made up of 17 amino acids. The germline gives CDR1 SGHVS, CDR2 FNYEAQ. Trimming cost V 3 bases and J 0 bases, with 14 bases left between them. The CDR3 loop is CASSFGGVRATNEKLFF. The CDR3 DNA sequence: TGTGCCAGCAGCTTTGGGGGGGTACGGGCAACTAATGAAAAACTGTTTTTT.

J is TRBJ2-5 and V is TRBV19, with 13 bases aligning to TRBD2. The CDR3 length is 17 residues. CDR1 is LNHDA and CDR2 is SQIVND in the germline V gene (reference sequence). V shed 3 bases and J 3 bases; nucleotides not matched to a gene: 7. Here the CDR3 reads CASSIRRTSGRKETQYF. CDR3 in DNA: TGTGCCAGTAGTATCCGGAGGACTAGCGGGAGAAAAGAGACCCAGTACTTC. Supplemented by reference TRBV19 and TRBJ2-5, the full variable domain reads DGGITQSPKYLFRKEGQNVTLSCEQNLNHDAMYWYRQDPGQGLRLIYYSQIVNDFQKGDIAEGYSVSREKKESFPLTVTSAQKNPTAFYLCASSIRRTSGRKETQYFGPGTRLLVL.

The chain combines TRBV20-1 with TRBJ2-7; D is possibly TRBD2 (6 bases). The V gene's germline CDR1 is DFQATT and CDR2 SNEGSKA (reference sequence). Trimming pared 4 bases from V and 5 bases from J, leaving 9 bases between. CDR3 length equals 11 residues. CDR3 region: CSATGRNEQYV. The DNA for the CDR3 is TGCAGTGCTACAGGGAGGAACGAGCAGTACGTC.

Only one count was recorded for this clone. The chain links TRBV28 to TRBJ2-5; possibly TRBD1 for D (5 bases). The length of the CDR3 is 15 residues. With 5 bases removed from V and 7 bases from J, the gap between germline ends came to 20 bases. Germline values: CDR1 MDHEN, CDR2 SYDVKM. As DNA, the CDR3 is TGTGCCAGCAGTAACCCCAGTGGACACCAGGGGACCCAGTACTTC. Its translation is CASSNPSGHQGTQYF.

The genes are TRBV7-8 and TRBJ1-4; possible D gene TRBD1, 5 bases. CDR1 and CDR2 from the germline V gene are SGHVS and FQNEAQ. This CDR3 is 15 amino acids long. Trimming stripped 3 bases from V and 2 bases from J, with 10 bases between. The CDR3 region has the DNA TGTGCCAGCAGCTTTGACGGGGGGACTAATGAAAAACTGTTTTTT. Encoded protein: CASSFDGGTNEKLFF.

The chain employs TRBV5-1 and TRBJ2-7, with 8 positions matching TRBD2. Germline V CDR1 and CDR2: SGHRS, YFSETQ. The CDR3 has 14 residues. Trimming at V came to 4 bases and at J to 6 bases, leaving 9 bases not matched to a gene. CDR3 in DNA: TGCGCCAGCAGCCAGGGGTTAGCGGGGCGCGAGCAGTACGTC. The encoded protein is CASSQGLAGREQYV.

This clone was seen once. The V and J genes are TRBV24-1 and TRBJ2-1, with TRBD2 identical over 12 bases. Unmatched junction bases numbered 7, after V lost 3 bases and J lost 5 bases. The germline gives CDR1 KGHDR, CDR2 SFDVKD. The CDR3 length is 17 residues. The CDR3 nucleotides are TGTGCCACCAGTGATAACGCCGGACTAGCGGGACACAATGAGCAGTTCTTC. Translation: CATSDNAGLAGHNEQFF.

This sequence joins TRBV10-3 and TRBJ1-2; 7 positions agree with TRBD1. The CDR3 loop spans 17 amino acids. Germline assignment: CDR1 ENHRY and CDR2 SYGVKD. V lost 1 base and J lost 3; bases outside the gene matches: 11. In DNA form, the CDR3 reads TGTGCCATCAGTGAGTTTCCCGACAGGGTGAAAGACTATGGCTACACCTTC. Protein product: CAISEFPDRVKDYGYTF.

This sequence joins TRBV5-1 and TRBJ2-3; tentatively, D is TRBD2 (5 bases). Trimming took 7 bases from V and 5 from J, leaving 8 bases between them. The CDR3 contains 11 residues. Germline lookup yields CDR1 SGHRS and CDR2 YFSETQ. CDR3 nucleotide sequence: TGCGCCAGCTCCAGCGGAGATACGCAGTATTTT. Translated: CASSSGDTQYF.

V usage is TRBV4-1 and J usage is TRBJ2-2, with TRBD2 identical over 16 bases. The V gene end was trimmed by 1 base and the J gene end by 6 bases; junction bases not matched to a gene: 8. The CDR3 has 19 amino acids. From germline, CDR1 is MGHRA and CDR2 YSYEKL. The CDR3 DNA sequence: TGCGCCAGCAGCCAAGTCATAGGGACTAGCGGGAGGGCCCCCGGGGAGCTGTTTTTT. Residues: CASSQVIGTSGRAPGELFF.

This clone occurred once. The chain carries TRBV6-6 and TRBJ2-5; D perhaps matches TRBD1 (6 bases). The CDR3 is made up of 15 amino acids. CDR1 and CDR2 (germline): MNHNY, SVGAGI (reference sequence). Trimming pared 0 bases from V and 0 bases from J, leaving 8 bases between. The chain's CDR3 is CASSYSTGYQETQYF. In nucleotides, the CDR3 is TGTGCCAGCAGTTACTCGACAGGTTACCAAGAGACCCAGTACTTC.

With regard to this clone: Additional DNA sequences in this sample encode the identical CDR3. This rearrangement joins TRBV15 to TRBJ1-4; D is unclear. The CDR3 spans 12 residues. V shed 1 base and J shed 7 bases, with 4 bases lying between them. Germline values: CDR1 LNHNV, CDR2 YYDKDF (reference sequence). CDR3 protein: CATSRGREKLFF. CDR3 DNA sequence: TGTGCCACCAGCAGAGGTCGTGAAAAACTGTTTTTT.

The chain is built from TRBV4-3 and TRBJ2-2; TRBD2 might be the D (6 bases). This CDR3 has 13 amino acids. The V gene's germline CDR1 is LGHNA and CDR2 YSLEER. Trimming removed 5 bases from V and 7 bases from J, with 11 bases in between. The CDR3 nucleotides read TGCGCCAGCAGCTACGCGGGATTCGGGGAGCTGTTTTTT. This encodes CASSYAGFGELFF.

The V call is TRBV6-2 or TRBV6-3, the J call TRBJ1-6; D is unclear. Trimming took 2 bases from V and 8 from J, leaving 10 bases between them. The CDR3 has 14 amino acids. CDR1 MNHEY and CDR2 SVGEGT come from the germline V gene. Here the CDR3 reads CASSYRVEDSPLHF. CDR3 nucleotides: TGTGCCAGCAGTTACAGGGTGGAGGATTCACCCCTCCACTTT.

This chain uses TRBV7-3 with TRBJ2-1, with 13 bases fitting TRBD2. The CDR3 loop spans 16 amino acids. Germline trimming cut 5 bases from V and 6 bases from J; bases unmatched to any gene: 7. Germline values: CDR1 SGHTA, CDR2 FQGTGA. Here the CDR3 reads CASSRQGLAGSNEQFF. CDR3 nucleotides: TGTGCCAGCAGCCGCCAGGGACTAGCGGGAAGCAATGAGCAGTTCTTC. The complete variable domain, with remaining parts taken from reference TRBV7-3 and TRBJ2-1, reads GAGVSQTPSNKVTEKGKYVELRCDPISGHTALYWYRQSLGQGPEFLIYFQGTGAADDSGLPNDRFFAVRPEGSVSTLKIQRTERGDSAVYLCASSRQGLAGSNEQFFGPGTRLTVL.

This chain links TRBV30 with TRBJ1-1; D possibly corresponds to TRBD1 (5 bases). This CDR3 is 10 amino acids long. The V end was cut by 7 bases, the J end by 10 bases, with 13 bases between. CDR1 is GTSNPN and CDR2 is SVGIG in the germline V gene (reference sequence). The CDR3 sequence: CAYSFQGAFF. For the CDR3, the DNA is TGTGCCTACTCGTTTCAGGGAGCTTTCTTT.

The chain uses TRBV19 and TRBJ2-7; 8 bases map to TRBD2. This CDR3 is built from 15 residues. Looked up from germline, CDR1 is LNHDA and CDR2 is SQIVND (reference sequence). Trimming took 6 bases from V and 2 from J; bases not matched to a gene: 9. CDR3 in amino acids: CASRPASSGAYEQYF. Written as DNA, the CDR3 is TGTGCCAGTAGACCAGCGAGTAGCGGGGCCTACGAGCAGTACTTC.

The chain joins TRBV7-9 to TRBJ2-3, with TRBD1 as a possible D gene (6 bases). Between the trimmed V and J ends, which lost 2 bases and 1 base, there was a span of 10 bases. There are 15 residues in the CDR3. Germline CDR1 is SEHNR and CDR2 is FQNEAQ (reference sequence). The CDR3 DNA is TGTGCCAGCAGCTTATACCCAGGGGGCACAGATACGCAGTATTTT. Protein: CASSLYPGGTDTQYF.